This TCR beta chain was sequenced in a study of read filtering for tumor transcriptome and immune sequencing. Study-level background: Per sample, TCR-region reads ranged about 4.05 to 10.27 million by IR-seq, about 75 to 1,300 by RNA-seq.

Molecular barcoded adaptors covering alpha/delta and beta/gamma chains were used on roughly 400 ng RNA. One entry per CDR3 protein, called by TCRdb with MiXCR from the reads. The sample lists about 5,500 distinct CDR3 sequences, around 21% occurring once. Germline CDR1 reads SQVTM; CDR2 reads ANQGSEA. V lost 1 base and J 2 bases, leaving 14 bases between the germline ends. This CDR3 is 15 amino acids long. Within the sample, this clonotype is medium-sized. The receptor was isolated from a donor at least 40 years old with multiple myeloma. The sample was a population of CD138-negative cells sorted from bone marrow. The chain combines TRBV29-1 with TRBJ1-2; a possible D gene is TRBD1 (6 bases). Written as DNA, the CDR3 is TGCAGCGTTGAAGCCGCAGGGGCCTTGAACTATGGCTACACCTTC. Amino acids: CSVEAAGALNYGYTF.